This entry lists 20 T cell receptor beta chains sequenced from one sample in a study of blood T cells in healthy people across ages. Using a J-beta primer mix together with a sample-barcoded 5' primer, a second PCR was run for 7 to 11 cycles. MiXCR, applied by TCRdb to the 5' RACE reads, yields one record per CDR3 protein. The data show 650,000 to 700,000 distinct CDR3 sequences, about 51% seen once. Sequencing input: blood. These receptors were taken from an elderly woman in good health.

With respect to this clonotype: A much larger clone differs by one base, so this may be a read error. J is TRBJ2-7 and V is TRBV7-6; perhaps TRBD2 as D (6 bases). The J call could be wrong; TRBJ2-4 is a better fit for the DNA end. The CDR3 is made up of 13 amino acids. Germline V lookup: CDR1 SGHVS, CDR2 FNYEAQ. The DNA for the CDR3 is TGTGCCAGCAGCTTTGGAGGGGTCAACATTCAGTACTTC. Residues: CASSFGGVNIQYF.

The chain uses TRBV6-2 or TRBV6-3 and TRBJ1-1; 9 positions agree with TRBD1. The V segment lost 5 bases and the J segment 6 bases; nucleotides outside the gene matches: 16. The CDR3 runs 17 residues. The germline V gene encodes CDR1 MNHEY and CDR2 SVGEGT. CDR3 region: CASSTGTGSYYSAEAFF. CDR3 bases: TGTGCCAGCAGTACCGGGACAGGGTCATATTATAGTGCTGAAGCTTTCTTT.

As regards this clonotype: A much larger clone is a single base away; this may be a read error. The chain carries TRBV7-2 and TRBJ2-7; D gene unclear. Trimming left V 8 bases short and J 5 bases short, with 22 bases between. The CDR3 spans 15 residues. Germline V gene lookup returns CDR1 SGHTA and CDR2 FQGNSA. CDR3 in DNA: TGTGCCAGCGGCTGTTACGACGCGGTGTTTGACGAGCAGTACTTC. Residues: CASGCYDAVFDEQYF.

This clonotype was detected many times. The rearrangement uses TRBV9 and TRBJ1-6; unclear D gene. This CDR3 is built from 13 residues. V lost 2 bases, J lost 7 bases, and 7 bases lay in between. Germline assignment: CDR1 SGDLS and CDR2 YYNGEE. The CDR3 bases are TGTGCCAGCAGCGTTAGGGAGAATTCACCCCTCCACTTT. This translates into CASSVRENSPLHF.

The gene calls are TRBV12-3 or TRBV12-4 and TRBJ2-1, with D tentatively TRBD2 (7 bases). The CDR3 loop spans 13 amino acids. Trimming stripped 10 bases from V and 9 bases from J, with 19 bases between. CDR3 DNA: TGTGCCACCGACGAGGGGGGGGCTGCTGAGCAGTTCTTC. This translates into CATDEGGAAEQFF.

In the case of this clonotype: It may be a read error: a sequence one base away is much more abundant. V gene TRBV7-3 combines with J gene TRBJ2-2; 9 bases align to TRBD2. The CDR3 loop spans 17 amino acids. Germline values: CDR1 SGHTA, CDR2 FQGTGA. The V segment lost 4 bases and the J segment 7 bases; nucleotides outside the gene matches: 13. The CDR3 bases are TGTGCCAGCAGCTCCTCCCGTGTTAGCGGGAGAATCGGGGAGCTGTTTTTT. Protein: CASSSSRVSGRIGELFF. The entire variable domain, with the rest obtained from reference TRBV7-3 and TRBJ2-2, is as follows: GAGVSQTPSNKVTEKGKYVELRCDPISGHTALYWYRQSLGQGPEFLIYFQGTGAADDSGLPNDRFFAVRPEGSVSTLKIQRTERGDSAVYLCASSSSRVSGRIGELFFGEGSRLTVL.

V and J are TRBV5-8 and TRBJ2-1, with a weak D call TRBD2 (5 bases). CDR1 and CDR2 (germline): SGHTS, YDEGEE. The CDR3 has 13 amino acids. The ends were cut back, 6 bases at V and 4 bases at J, with 11 bases in the middle. The CDR3 spells CASTSPPYNEQFF. The CDR3 bases are TGTGCCAGCACTAGCCCCCCGTACAATGAGCAGTTCTTC.

The V and J genes are TRBV12-3 or TRBV12-4 and TRBJ1-1; the match to TRBD1 covers 7 bases. J lost 8 bases, V lost 3 bases, and 3 bases had no gene match. The CDR3 is made up of 12 amino acids. The CDR3 DNA reads TGTGCCAGCAGTTTGAGGACAGGAGAAGCTTTCTTT. It codes for CASSLRTGEAFF.

This clonotype has ten or more counts. This rearrangement joins TRBV12-3 or TRBV12-4 to TRBJ2-1; D is possibly TRBD1 or TRBD2 (5 bases each). Deletions cut 5 bases from V and 7 bases from J, with 18 bases between. This CDR3 region has 15 residues. The CDR3, as DNA: TGTGCCAGCAGTCTCCTCCGGGACCGAGGAAATGAGCAGTTCTTC. Amino acid sequence: CASSLLRDRGNEQFF.

V gene TRBV20-1 combines with J gene TRBJ2-1, with TRBD1 matching over 7 bases. TRBJ2-7 explains the end of the DNA better; the J call may be wrong. The V gene's germline CDR1 is DFQATT and CDR2 SNEGSKA (reference sequence). The CDR3 sequence is 14 residues long. This chain's CDR3 is CSALPGTAVREQYF. CDR3 nucleotide sequence: TGCAGTGCCCTTCCCGGGACAGCCGTCCGCGAGCAGTACTTC.

In DNA, the CDR3 is TGTGCCAGCATGCTACAGCGGGGGGGCCAGGGTACGCAGTATTTT. Its protein product is CASMLQRGGQGTQYF. The chain uses TRBV3-1 and TRBJ2-3; 10 bases match TRBD2. V was clipped by 7 bases and J by 8 bases; unmatched bases: 12. Germline CDR1 reads LGHDT; CDR2 reads YNNKEL (reference sequence). The CDR3 contains 15 residues.

This rearrangement joins TRBV4-1 to TRBJ2-3, with D unresolved. Per germline, CDR1 MGHRA and CDR2 YSYEKL. V lost 0 bases, J lost 1 base, and 14 bases lay in between. This CDR3 has 17 residues. The CDR3 reads CASSQDATAQGTDTQYF. The DNA for the CDR3 is TGCGCCAGCAGCCAAGATGCCACTGCCCAGGGCACAGATACGCAGTATTTT.

J is TRBJ2-3 and V is TRBV29-1; possibly TRBD2 for D (5 bases). V lost 4 bases to trimming and J lost 0 bases, with 8 bases between them. Germline loops: CDR1 SQVTM, CDR2 ANQGSEA. The CDR3 loop spans 13 amino acids. As DNA, the CDR3 is TGCAGCGTTGTAGCGACGAGCACAGATACGCAGTATTTT. It translates to CSVVATSTDTQYF.

This clonotype has at least ten counts. V gene TRBV12-3 or TRBV12-4 combines with J gene TRBJ2-1; 7 bases align to TRBD2. There are 17 residues in the CDR3. The V and J ends lost 6 bases and 6 bases, in that order; junction bases with no gene match: 17. The CDR3 is CASSLRSGGRVGNEQFF. In DNA form, the CDR3 reads TGTGCCAGCAGCTTAAGATCGGGGGGTAGAGTCGGCAATGAGCAGTTCTTC.

This clonotype was observed a few times. Possible read error: a much larger clone is one base away. The chain employs TRBV29-1 and TRBJ2-3; 7 bases line up with TRBD2. This CDR3 is built from 16 residues. The germline V gene encodes CDR1 SQVTM and CDR2 ANQGSEA. The CDR3 sequence: CSVDLRGSTSTNTQYF. The CDR3 DNA reads TGCAGCGTTGACCTCCGCGGGAGCACTAGCACAAATACGCAGTATTTT.

This clonotype turned up a few times. The chain joins TRBV6-2 or TRBV6-3 to TRBJ1-6; D remains ambiguous. This CDR3 has 14 residues. Deletions cut 6 bases from V and 8 bases from J, with 14 bases between. Germline V gives CDR1 MNHEY, CDR2 SVGEGT. The CDR3: CASRDGGRHSPLHF. The CDR3 region has the DNA TGTGCCAGCAGAGATGGAGGGAGGCATTCACCCCTCCACTTT.

The chain has TRBV7-3 and TRBJ2-2, with a tentative D call TRBD1 (6 bases). This CDR3 spans 15 amino acids. V lost 5 bases and J 5 bases, leaving 15 bases between the germline ends. CDR1 is SGHTA, CDR2 FQGTGA, per germline. Written as DNA, the CDR3 is TGTGCCAGCAGCCCTAGTGGGGGCGGGACCGGGGAGCTGTTTTTT. Amino acid sequence: CASSPSGGGTGELFF.

The chain joins TRBV5-1 to TRBJ2-5; D ambiguous. Near its end, the DNA agrees better with TRBJ2-7, so the J call may be wrong. CDR1 is SGHRS and CDR2 is YFSETQ in the germline V gene. This CDR3 is built from 14 residues. This CDR3 is CASSVVPGPYEQYF. Here the CDR3 DNA reads TGCGCCAGCAGCGTGGTCCCGGGTCCCTACGAGCAGTACTTC.

Of note for this clonotype: A single base separates this from a much larger clone, so it may be a read error. The chain joins TRBV12-3 or TRBV12-4 to TRBJ2-7, with D perhaps TRBD1 or TRBD2 (7 bases each). The CDR3 is 15 residues long. The CDR3 sequence: CASSKGGGGSYEQHF. CDR3 DNA: TGTGCCAGCAGTAAAGGGGGCGGGGGCTCCTACGAGCAGCACTTC.

This rearrangement joins TRBV2 to TRBJ2-6; weak D call: TRBD2 (5 bases). Germline V lookup: CDR1 SNHLY, CDR2 FYNNEI. The CDR3 is 15 amino acids. V shed 6 bases and J shed 0 bases, with 9 bases lying between them. CDR3 amino acids: CASRKRSSGANVLTF. As DNA, the CDR3 is TGTGCCAGCAGAAAGCGGAGCTCTGGGGCCAACGTCCTGACTTTC.